This TCR beta chain stems from a study of CD8 T cells in Susac syndrome. RNA was extracted with the RNeasy kit, and a quantity of about 0.45 to 1 ug was reverse transcribed using random hexamers. Amplification of TCR beta CDR3 was carried out by immunoSEQ multiplex PCR, which covered 54 Vbeta and 13 Jbeta segments. A single record per CDR3 protein comes from TCRdb applying MiXCR to the immunoSEQ multiplex PCR reads. In the table there are roughly 76,000 distinct CDR3 sequences, approximately 94% of which are singletons. Study-level points and caveats: Clonal CD8+ expansion in Susac was highest in TEMRA cells and active patients. There were over 15 Susac-specific public clones in total CD8+ repertoires and about 5 in CD8+ TEMRA repertoires.

The CDR3 has 17 amino acids. From germline, CDR1 is SNHLY and CDR2 FYNNEI. With V trimmed by 0 bases and J by 2 bases, 6 bases remained unmatched. About this clonotype: Its antigen is still unknown.

The material sequenced was CD8+ T cells from PBMCs. The sequence came from a human donor with Susac syndrome. J is TRBJ2-5 and V is TRBV2, with 10 bases fitting TRBD2. CDR3 sequence: CASSEAGVAGGQETQYF. CDR3 DNA sequence: TGTGCCAGCAGTGAAGCTGGCGTAGCGGGGGGACAAGAGACCCAGTACTTC.